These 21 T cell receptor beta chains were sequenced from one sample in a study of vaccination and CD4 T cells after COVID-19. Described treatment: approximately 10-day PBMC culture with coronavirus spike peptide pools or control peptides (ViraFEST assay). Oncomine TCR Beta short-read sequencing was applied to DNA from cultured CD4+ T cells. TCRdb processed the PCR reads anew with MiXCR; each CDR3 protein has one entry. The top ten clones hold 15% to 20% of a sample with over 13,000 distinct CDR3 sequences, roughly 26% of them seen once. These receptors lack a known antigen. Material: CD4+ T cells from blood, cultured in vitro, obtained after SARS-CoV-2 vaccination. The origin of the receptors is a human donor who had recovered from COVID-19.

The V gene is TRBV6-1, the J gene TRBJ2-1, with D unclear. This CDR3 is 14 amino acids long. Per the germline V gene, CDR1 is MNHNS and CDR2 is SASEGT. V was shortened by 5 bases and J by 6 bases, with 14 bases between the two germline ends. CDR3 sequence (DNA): TGTGCCAGCAGTCAGGACCATCTCCTCAATGAGCAGTTCTTC. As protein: CASSQDHLLNEQFF.

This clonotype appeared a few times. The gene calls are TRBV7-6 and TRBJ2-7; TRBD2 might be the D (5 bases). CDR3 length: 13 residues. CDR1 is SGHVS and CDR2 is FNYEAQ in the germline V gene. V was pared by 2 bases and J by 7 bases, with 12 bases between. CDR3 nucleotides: TGTGCCAGCAGCTTATTTGCAGCGGTGGAGCAGTACTTC. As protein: CASSLFAAVEQYF. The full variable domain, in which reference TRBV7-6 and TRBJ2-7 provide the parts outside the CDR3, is GAGVSQSPRYKVTKRGQDVALRCDPISGHVSLYWYRQALGQGPEFLTYFNYEAQQDKSGLPNDRFSAERPEGSISTLTIQRTEQRDSAMYRCASSLFAAVEQYFGPGTRLTVT.

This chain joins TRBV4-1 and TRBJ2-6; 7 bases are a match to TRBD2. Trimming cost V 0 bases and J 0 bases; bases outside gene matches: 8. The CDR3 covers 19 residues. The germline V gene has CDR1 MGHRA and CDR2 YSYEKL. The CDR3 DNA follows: TGCGCCAGCAGCCAAGAGGGGCTAGCGGTGTTCTCTGGGGCCAACGTCCTGACTTTC. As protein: CASSQEGLAVFSGANVLTF.

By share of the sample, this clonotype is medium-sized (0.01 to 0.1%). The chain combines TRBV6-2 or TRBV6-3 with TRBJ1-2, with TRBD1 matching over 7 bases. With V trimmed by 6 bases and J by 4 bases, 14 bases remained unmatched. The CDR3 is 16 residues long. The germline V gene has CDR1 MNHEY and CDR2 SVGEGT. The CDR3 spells CASRVFGSTGTYGYTF. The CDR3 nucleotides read TGTGCCAGCAGGGTATTTGGTTCGACAGGGACCTATGGCTACACCTTC.

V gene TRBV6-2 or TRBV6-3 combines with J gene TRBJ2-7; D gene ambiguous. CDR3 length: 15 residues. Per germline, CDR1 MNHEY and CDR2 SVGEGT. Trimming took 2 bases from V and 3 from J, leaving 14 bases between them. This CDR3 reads CASSYVWLGSYEQYF. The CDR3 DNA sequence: TGTGCCAGCAGTTACGTTTGGTTGGGTAGCTACGAGCAGTACTTC.

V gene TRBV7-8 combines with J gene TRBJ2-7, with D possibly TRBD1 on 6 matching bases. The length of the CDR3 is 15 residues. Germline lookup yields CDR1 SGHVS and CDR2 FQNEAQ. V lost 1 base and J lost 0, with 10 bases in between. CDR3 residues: CASSLGTGSSYEQYF. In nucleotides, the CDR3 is TGTGCCAGCAGCTTAGGCACAGGGAGCTCCTACGAGCAGTACTTC. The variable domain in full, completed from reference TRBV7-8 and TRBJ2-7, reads GAGVSQSPRYKVAKRGQDVALRCDPISGHVSLFWYQQALGQGPEFLTYFQNEAQLDKSGLPSDRFFAERPEGSVSTLKIQRTQQEDSAVYLCASSLGTGSSYEQYFGPGTRLTVT.

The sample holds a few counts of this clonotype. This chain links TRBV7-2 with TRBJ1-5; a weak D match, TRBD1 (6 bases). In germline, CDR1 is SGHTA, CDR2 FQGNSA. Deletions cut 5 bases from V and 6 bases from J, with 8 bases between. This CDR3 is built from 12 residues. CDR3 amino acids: CASSQGRQPQHF. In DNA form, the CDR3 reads TGTGCCAGCAGCCAGGGGCGTCAGCCCCAGCATTTT.

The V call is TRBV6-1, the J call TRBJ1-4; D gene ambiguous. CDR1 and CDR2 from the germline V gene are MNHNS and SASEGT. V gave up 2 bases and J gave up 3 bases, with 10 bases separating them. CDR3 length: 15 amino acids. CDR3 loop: CASSEYQAPNEKLFF. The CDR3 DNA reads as TGTGCCAGCAGTGAATATCAGGCGCCTAATGAAAAACTGTTTTTT.

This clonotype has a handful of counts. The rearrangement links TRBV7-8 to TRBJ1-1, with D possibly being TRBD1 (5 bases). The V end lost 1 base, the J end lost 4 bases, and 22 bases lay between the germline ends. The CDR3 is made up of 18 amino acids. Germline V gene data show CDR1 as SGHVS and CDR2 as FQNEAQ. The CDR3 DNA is TGTGCCAGCAGCTTAGGGCAAAGGGATGTATGGGGGTCCACTGAAGCTTTCTTT. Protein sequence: CASSLGQRDVWGSTEAFF.

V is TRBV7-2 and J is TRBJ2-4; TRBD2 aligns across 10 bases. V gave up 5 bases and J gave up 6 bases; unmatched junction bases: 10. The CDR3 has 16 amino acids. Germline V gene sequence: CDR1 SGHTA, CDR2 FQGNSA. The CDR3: CASSPSGRAGLNIQYF. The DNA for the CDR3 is TGTGCCAGCAGCCCCAGCGGGAGGGCCGGACTAAACATTCAGTACTTC. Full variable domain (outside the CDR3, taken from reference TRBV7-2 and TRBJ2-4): GAGVSQSPSNKVTEKGKDVELRCDPISGHTALYWYRQSLGQGLEFLIYFQGNSAPDKSGLPSDRFSAERTGGSVSTLTIQRTQQEDSAVYLCASSPSGRAGLNIQYFGAGTRLSVL.

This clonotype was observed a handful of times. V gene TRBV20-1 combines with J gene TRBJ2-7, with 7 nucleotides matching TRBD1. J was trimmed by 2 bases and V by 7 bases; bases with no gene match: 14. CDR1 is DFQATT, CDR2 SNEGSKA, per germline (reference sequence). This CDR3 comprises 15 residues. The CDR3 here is CSESSPRGKTYEQYF. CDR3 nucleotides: TGCAGTGAAAGTTCCCCCAGGGGGAAAACCTACGAGCAGTACTTC.

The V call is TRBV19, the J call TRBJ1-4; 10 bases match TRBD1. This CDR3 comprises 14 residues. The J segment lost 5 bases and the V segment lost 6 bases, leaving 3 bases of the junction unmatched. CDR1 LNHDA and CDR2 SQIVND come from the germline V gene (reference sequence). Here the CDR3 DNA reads TGTGCCAGTAGCTCGGACAGGGGGAATGAAAAACTGTTTTTT. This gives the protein CASSSDRGNEKLFF.

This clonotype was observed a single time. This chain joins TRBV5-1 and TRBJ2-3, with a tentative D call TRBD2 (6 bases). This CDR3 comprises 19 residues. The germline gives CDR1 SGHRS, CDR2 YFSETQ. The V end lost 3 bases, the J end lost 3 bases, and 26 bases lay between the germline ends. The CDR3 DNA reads TGCGCCAGCAGCTCGGAAGGTGGGGGTGGCTTCGGGAGAACAGATACGCAGTATTTT. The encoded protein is CASSSEGGGGFGRTDTQYF.

This CDR3 is CASSYKRDASYEQYF. The CDR3 coding sequence is TGTGCCAGCAGTTACAAGAGGGATGCTTCCTACGAGCAGTACTTC. The chain employs TRBV6-5 and TRBJ2-7, with TRBD2 as a possible D gene (5 bases). This CDR3 is built from 15 residues. The V gene lost 2 bases and the J gene lost 1 base, with 12 bases spanning the gap. Germline-derived CDR1 and CDR2 are MNHEY and SVGAGI.

The CDR3 nucleotides are TGTGCCAGCAGTTCCTCCTCTAGCGGGAGGGTCGAGCAGTACTTC. It codes for CASSSSSSGRVEQYF. The gene calls are TRBV28 and TRBJ2-7; TRBD2 matches at 12 bases. Trimming removed 4 bases from V and 6 bases from J; junction bases left unmatched: 7. The germline V gene has CDR1 MDHEN and CDR2 SYDVKM. The CDR3 extends over 15 amino acids.

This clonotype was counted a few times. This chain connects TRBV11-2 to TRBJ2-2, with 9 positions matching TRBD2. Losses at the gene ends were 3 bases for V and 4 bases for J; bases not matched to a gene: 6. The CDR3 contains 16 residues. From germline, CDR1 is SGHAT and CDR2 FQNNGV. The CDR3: CASSFELAGSTGELFF. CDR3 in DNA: TGTGCCAGCAGCTTTGAGCTAGCGGGAAGCACCGGGGAGCTGTTTTTT.

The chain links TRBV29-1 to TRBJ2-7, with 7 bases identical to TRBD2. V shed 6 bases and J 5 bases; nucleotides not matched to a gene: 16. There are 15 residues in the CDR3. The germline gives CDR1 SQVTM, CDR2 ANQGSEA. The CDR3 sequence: CSVNRGVAGVDEQYF. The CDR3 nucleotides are TGCAGCGTCAACCGTGGGGTCGCGGGAGTCGACGAGCAGTACTTC.

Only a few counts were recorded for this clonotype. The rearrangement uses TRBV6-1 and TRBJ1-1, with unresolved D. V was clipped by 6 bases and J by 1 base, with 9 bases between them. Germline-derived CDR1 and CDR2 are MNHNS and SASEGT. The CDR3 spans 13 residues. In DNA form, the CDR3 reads TGTGCCAGCAGCCCCCCTTGGAACACTGAAGCTTTCTTT. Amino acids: CASSPPWNTEAFF.

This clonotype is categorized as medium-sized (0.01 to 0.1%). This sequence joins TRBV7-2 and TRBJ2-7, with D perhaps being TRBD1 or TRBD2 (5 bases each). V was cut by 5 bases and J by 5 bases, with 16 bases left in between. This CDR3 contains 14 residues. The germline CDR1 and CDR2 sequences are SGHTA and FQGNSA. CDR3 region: CASSPGPVNHEQYF. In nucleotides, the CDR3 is TGTGCCAGCAGCCCGGGACCCGTCAACCACGAGCAGTACTTC.

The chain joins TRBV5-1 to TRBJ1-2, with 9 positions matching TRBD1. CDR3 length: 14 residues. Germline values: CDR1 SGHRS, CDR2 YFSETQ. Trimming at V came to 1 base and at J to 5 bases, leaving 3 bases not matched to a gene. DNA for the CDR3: TGCGCCAGCAGCTTGTCGACAGGGGGGTATGGCTACACCTTC. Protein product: CASSLSTGGYGYTF.

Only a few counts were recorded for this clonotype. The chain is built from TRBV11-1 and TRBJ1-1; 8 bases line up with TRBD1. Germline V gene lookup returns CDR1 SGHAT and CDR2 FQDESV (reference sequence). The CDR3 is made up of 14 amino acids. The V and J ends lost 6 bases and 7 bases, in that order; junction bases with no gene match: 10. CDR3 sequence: CASRPGQATYEAFF. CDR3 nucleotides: TGTGCCAGCAGACCGGGACAGGCCACTTATGAAGCTTTCTTT.